These T cell receptor beta chains were read from a single sample in a study of T-cell reconstitution after alpha-beta-depleted transplantation in children. TCRdb passed the PCR reads through MiXCR, listing each CDR3 protein once. Of a few hundred thousand distinct CDR3 sequences in the sample, 23% were seen once. Sequenced here: PBMCs, mostly from graft donor cells, sampled 180 days after TCRalphabeta/CD19-depleted stem cell transplant. These TCRs come from a male patient between 10 and 17 years old who had a stem cell transplant for acute lymphoblastic leukemia, so the T cells may come from the graft donor. The CDR3 runs from the conserved cysteine through the conserved F or W. The D gene is left open where the match is weak. Only some rows state a clone size, as once, few, many or a class for expanded clones.

d_call: -
j_call: TRBJ2-1
clone_size: -
v_call: TRBV7-3
cdr3_nt: TGTGCCAGCAGCTTACACCGAACCAATGAGCAGTTCTTC
cdr3_aa: CASSLHRTNEQFF

d_call: TRBD2
j_call: TRBJ2-3
clone_size: -
v_call: TRBV3-1
cdr3_nt: TGTGCCAGCAGCCACACTAGCGGGAGCGGGGGCACAGATACGCAGTATTTT
cdr3_aa: CASSHTSGSGGTDTQYF

d_call: -
j_call: TRBJ2-3
clone_size: -
v_call: TRBV14
cdr3_nt: TGTGCCAGCAGAGATAGGGGCAGGGGTCATACGCAGTATTTT
cdr3_aa: CASRDRGRGHTQYF

d_call: TRBD2
j_call: TRBJ2-1
clone_size: -
v_call: TRBV7-9
cdr3_nt: TGTGCCAGCAGCCCACGGGGTAGCGGGACCTACAATGAGCAGTTCTTC
cdr3_aa: CASSPRGSGTYNEQFF

d_call: TRBD2
j_call: TRBJ2-1
clone_size: -
v_call: TRBV5-1
cdr3_nt: TGCGCCAGCAGCTTCGCAGCGGGGAACGGACATGAGCAGTTCTTC
cdr3_aa: CASSFAAGNGHEQFF

d_call: -
j_call: TRBJ1-2
clone_size: -
v_call: TRBV5-1
cdr3_nt: TGCGCCAGCAGCTTGGACCCTCCGAGGGGTGGCTACACCTTC
cdr3_aa: CASSLDPPRGGYTF

d_call: -
j_call: TRBJ1-6
clone_size: -
v_call: TRBV5-1
cdr3_nt: TGCGCCAGCAGCCAGGTGAAGTACACCTCCCGTTCGCCCCTCCACTTT
cdr3_aa: CASSQVKYTSRSPLHF

d_call: -
j_call: TRBJ2-3
clone_size: -
v_call: TRBV7-2
cdr3_nt: TGTGCCAGCAGGCACCCGCTAGGCACAGATACGCAGTATTTT
cdr3_aa: CASRHPLGTDTQYF

d_call: TRBD1
j_call: TRBJ1-1
clone_size: -
v_call: TRBV7-2
cdr3_nt: TGTGCCAGCAGCTTCCCCTGGAACAGGGGTGCTTTCTTT
cdr3_aa: CASSFPWNRGAFF

d_call: TRBD1
j_call: TRBJ2-3
clone_size: -
v_call: TRBV5-1
cdr3_nt: TGCGCCAGCAGCTTGGCCACCAGGGGGATCACAGATACGCAGTATTTT
cdr3_aa: CASSLATRGITDTQYF

d_call: -
j_call: TRBJ2-1
clone_size: few
v_call: TRBV6-1
cdr3_nt: TGTGCCAGCCTCCCGGGGGACAATGAGCAGTTCTTC
cdr3_aa: CASLPGDNEQFF

d_call: -
j_call: TRBJ1-2
clone_size: few
v_call: TRBV20-1
cdr3_nt: TGCAGTGCTAGATCAAACTATGGCTACACCTTC
cdr3_aa: CSARSNYGYTF

d_call: TRBD1
j_call: TRBJ2-7
clone_size: -
v_call: TRBV5-1
cdr3_nt: TGCGCCAGCAGCCGGGACAGGGGGCACGCCTACGAGCAGTACTTC
cdr3_aa: CASSRDRGHAYEQYF

d_call: TRBD2
j_call: TRBJ2-7
clone_size: -
v_call: TRBV10-3
cdr3_nt: TGTGCCATCAGTAACGGTAGCGGGAGCTACGAGCAGTACTTC
cdr3_aa: CAISNGSGSYEQYF

d_call: -
j_call: TRBJ2-7
clone_size: -
v_call: TRBV7-2
cdr3_nt: TGTGCCAGCAGCTTAGTGCTAGCGAGGTCGGGCTACGAGCAGTACTTC
cdr3_aa: CASSLVLARSGYEQYF

d_call: -
j_call: TRBJ2-1
clone_size: -
v_call: TRBV20-1
cdr3_nt: TGCAGTGCTAGACGGGGCCCGGGTGGTGAGCAGTTCTTC
cdr3_aa: CSARRGPGGEQFF

d_call: -
j_call: TRBJ1-1
clone_size: -
v_call: TRBV20-1
cdr3_nt: TGCAGTGCTAGACAGGTGAACACTGAAGCTTTCTTT
cdr3_aa: CSARQVNTEAFF

d_call: -
j_call: TRBJ2-3
clone_size: once
v_call: TRBV6-5
cdr3_nt: TGTGCCAGCAGTTACCCGGGACATAGGGCCACAGATACGCAGTATTTT
cdr3_aa: CASSYPGHRATDTQYF

d_call: TRBD2
j_call: TRBJ2-1
clone_size: -
v_call: TRBV20-1
cdr3_nt: TGCAGTGCTAGAGCCGGGACTAGCGGGGGGAATGAGCAGTTCTTC
cdr3_aa: CSARAGTSGGNEQFF

d_call: TRBD2
j_call: TRBJ2-3
clone_size: few
v_call: TRBV2
cdr3_nt: TGTGCCAGCAGTGAATGGAGACTAGCGGGAGAGGCTAGCACAGATACGCAGTATTTT
cdr3_aa: CASSEWRLAGEASTDTQYF

d_call: -
j_call: TRBJ2-2
clone_size: -
v_call: TRBV14
cdr3_nt: TGTGCCAGCAGCTCAGATCCGGAGGCCACCGGGGAGCTGTTTTTT
cdr3_aa: CASSSDPEATGELFF

d_call: -
j_call: TRBJ2-7
clone_size: few
v_call: TRBV18
cdr3_nt: TGTGCCAGCTCACCACCTGGGCGGGACTCCTACGAGCAGTACTTC
cdr3_aa: CASSPPGRDSYEQYF

d_call: -
j_call: TRBJ2-4
clone_size: once
v_call: TRBV7-9
cdr3_nt: TGTGCCAGCAGCCTATTGGGGGCAGCCAAAAACATTCAGTACTTC
cdr3_aa: CASSLLGAAKNIQYF

d_call: TRBD1
j_call: TRBJ2-3
clone_size: -
v_call: TRBV28
cdr3_nt: TGTGCCAGCAGTGCCTTCGGACAGGGGGTGTCTAGCACAGATACGCAGTATTTT
cdr3_aa: CASSAFGQGVSSTDTQYF

d_call: -
j_call: TRBJ1-2
clone_size: -
v_call: TRBV29-1
cdr3_nt: TGCAGCGTTGAGTCGGGTTTTGCCTACACCTTC
cdr3_aa: CSVESGFAYTF

d_call: -
j_call: TRBJ2-7
clone_size: few
v_call: TRBV27
cdr3_nt: TGTGCCAGCAGTTTATCGAGGAACCCCACCTACGAGCAGTACTTC
cdr3_aa: CASSLSRNPTYEQYF

d_call: -
j_call: TRBJ2-7
clone_size: -
v_call: TRBV20-1
cdr3_nt: TGCAGTGCTAGAGTCGGGGCAGGGGCCGACGAGCAGTACTTC
cdr3_aa: CSARVGAGADEQYF

d_call: -
j_call: TRBJ2-1
clone_size: -
v_call: TRBV29-1
cdr3_nt: TGCAGCGTGTGGGACCAAAACAATGAGCAGTTCTTC
cdr3_aa: CSVWDQNNEQFF

d_call: -
j_call: TRBJ2-3
clone_size: -
v_call: TRBV29-1
cdr3_nt: TGCAGCGTTGATGACCCCAAGGTCTCCACAGATACGCAGTATTTT
cdr3_aa: CSVDDPKVSTDTQYF

d_call: -
j_call: TRBJ2-7
clone_size: few
v_call: TRBV3-1
cdr3_nt: TGTGCCAGCAGATCCCTAGGGGCCGAGCAGTACTTC
cdr3_aa: CASRSLGAEQYF

d_call: TRBD1
j_call: TRBJ2-7
clone_size: -
v_call: TRBV14
cdr3_nt: TGTGCCAGCAGCCATTTTAACAGGGGACCCTACGAGCAGTACTTC
cdr3_aa: CASSHFNRGPYEQYF

d_call: -
j_call: TRBJ2-2
clone_size: few
v_call: TRBV24-1
cdr3_nt: TGTGCCACCAGTGATTCAGGGAAGACCGGGGAGCTGTTTTTT
cdr3_aa: CATSDSGKTGELFF

d_call: -
j_call: TRBJ2-1
clone_size: -
v_call: TRBV2
cdr3_nt: TGTGCCAGCAGTGAAGGTGTTTGGATATCCTACAATGAGCAGTTCTTC
cdr3_aa: CASSEGVWISYNEQFF

d_call: -
j_call: TRBJ2-1
clone_size: few
v_call: TRBV3-1
cdr3_nt: TGTGCCAGCAGGCTCACAGCGAGCTCCTACAATGAGCAGTTCTTC
cdr3_aa: CASRLTASSYNEQFF

d_call: -
j_call: TRBJ2-5
clone_size: -
v_call: TRBV28
cdr3_nt: TGTGCCAGCAGTTTAGTAGTCAGGGTTCTCGTTGAGACCCAGTACTTC
cdr3_aa: CASSLVVRVLVETQYF

d_call: -
j_call: TRBJ1-5
clone_size: -
v_call: TRBV20-1
cdr3_nt: TGCAGTGCTAGAGACGGGAGACACGTTGGGGAGCCCCAGCATTTT
cdr3_aa: CSARDGRHVGEPQHF

d_call: TRBD1
j_call: TRBJ1-1
clone_size: few
v_call: TRBV5-4
cdr3_nt: TGTGCCAGCAGCCTGCAACAGGGGAGAGCTTTCTTT
cdr3_aa: CASSLQQGRAFF

d_call: -
j_call: TRBJ1-4
clone_size: once
v_call: TRBV3-1
cdr3_nt: TGTGCCAGCAGCCCAGTCGGGGGTGAAAAACTGTTTTTT
cdr3_aa: CASSPVGGEKLFF

d_call: TRBD1
j_call: TRBJ2-3
clone_size: many
v_call: TRBV20-1
cdr3_nt: TGCAGTGCTGAGGACAGGGGCCGAAACCCCACAGATACGCAGTATTTT
cdr3_aa: CSAEDRGRNPTDTQYF

d_call: -
j_call: TRBJ1-2
clone_size: few
v_call: TRBV29-1
cdr3_nt: TGCAGCGTTGAACGGAATCCCTATGGCTACACCTTC
cdr3_aa: CSVERNPYGYTF

d_call: TRBD1
j_call: TRBJ1-2
clone_size: -
v_call: TRBV5-1
cdr3_nt: TGCGCCAGCAGCTTCAGGGGGCAGGACTATGGCTACACCTTC
cdr3_aa: CASSFRGQDYGYTF

d_call: TRBD2
j_call: TRBJ2-1
clone_size: few
v_call: TRBV5-1
cdr3_nt: TGCGCCAGCAGCCCGGGGGGAGCGGGGGTCTCCTCCTCCTACAATGAGCAGTTCTTC
cdr3_aa: CASSPGGAGVSSSYNEQFF

d_call: -
j_call: TRBJ2-3
clone_size: many
v_call: TRBV20-1
cdr3_nt: TGCAGTGCTAGAGCGGGCTTCCCTAGCACAGATACGCAGTATTTT
cdr3_aa: CSARAGFPSTDTQYF

d_call: -
j_call: TRBJ2-3
clone_size: -
v_call: TRBV12-3/TRBV12-4
cdr3_nt: TGTGCCAGCAGTTTAGGAGGGAAGGCAGATACGCAGTATTTT
cdr3_aa: CASSLGGKADTQYF